Sequencing of this T cell receptor (beta chain) was carried out in a study of T cells in localized non-small cell lung cancer. A word on this clone: As yet, its antigen is unknown.

The J segment lost 1 base and the V segment lost 6 bases, leaving 6 bases of the junction unmatched. The CDR3 spans 15 residues. Germline CDR1 LNHDA, CDR2 SQIVND (reference sequence). This table comes from immunoSEQ multiplex PCR, and its TCRdb copy is limited to in-frame clones, with some not included. In the table there are approximately 1,500 clones, approximately 28% of which are singletons. The study's findings and limits: Longer overall survival was linked to higher blood T cell density. Heterogeneity remains possible, as sequencing covered one tumor region only. Exceeding tumor, uninvolved adjacent lung had the highest T cell clonality. A median of 57 clones ranked among the top 100 in tumor appeared in adjacent lung.

The sequences come from lung tumor tissue, collected before any cancer treatment. The rearrangement links TRBV19 to TRBJ2-5, with 9 nucleotides matching TRBD2. This sequence was found in a man aged 35-69 years with stage I lung adenocarcinoma. CDR3 in amino acids: CASRQAGGIQETQYF. The CDR3 region has the DNA TGTGCCAGTAGACAAGCGGGAGGAATCCAAGAGACCCAGTACTTC.